Listed below are T cell receptor beta chains from one sample, sequenced in a study of TIL therapy for anti-PD-1-resistant metastatic lung cancer. Sequencing used immunoSEQ multiplex PCR; TCRdb keeps in-frame clones, though not all of them. The sample has 6,000 to 7,500 clones; about 66% are singletons. Sequencing used tumor tissue, obtained at baseline. These receptors came from a person aged 25-80 years with non-small cell lung cancer. Both conserved end residues are part of each CDR3. The D gene is left open where the match is weak. The size of a clone is reported for some rows only, either as once, few or many, or as a class for expanded clones.

j_gene: TRBJ1-2; d_gene: TRBD1; abundance: -; v_gene: TRBV2; CDR3aa: CASSTDRGVGYTF; CDR3nt: TGTGCCAGCAGTACGGACAGGGGCGTTGGCTACACCTTC
j_gene: TRBJ1-4; d_gene: TRBD1; abundance: -; v_gene: TRBV18; CDR3aa: CASSPEGAANEKLFF; CDR3nt: TGTGCCAGCTCACCGGAGGGGGCAGCTAATGAAAAACTGTTTTTT
j_gene: TRBJ2-1; d_gene: -; abundance: -; v_gene: TRBV3-1/TRBV3-2; CDR3aa: CASSARTSSYNEQFF; CDR3nt: TGTGCCAGCAGCGCTCGGACCAGCTCCTACAATGAGCAGTTCTTC
j_gene: TRBJ2-3; d_gene: -; abundance: -; v_gene: TRBV21-1; CDR3aa: CASSKGGTSGRTGCTDTQYF; CDR3nt: TGTGCCAGCAGCAAAGGAGGAACTAGCGGGAGAACTGGGTGCACAGATACGCAGTATTTT
j_gene: TRBJ1-1; d_gene: TRBD1; abundance: -; v_gene: TRBV6-6; CDR3aa: CASSYGQAEAFF; CDR3nt: TGTGCCAGCAGTTACGGACAGGCAGAAGCTTTCTTT
j_gene: TRBJ2-3; d_gene: TRBD2; abundance: -; v_gene: TRBV24-1; CDR3aa: CATSRSGSQADTQYF; CDR3nt: TGTGCCACCAGCAGAAGCGGGAGTCAGGCAGATACGCAGTATTTT
j_gene: TRBJ2-2; d_gene: TRBD2; abundance: -; v_gene: TRBV5-1; CDR3aa: CASSPRGVDTGELFF; CDR3nt: TGCGCCAGCAGCCCCCGGGGGGTTGACACCGGGGAGCTGTTTTTT
j_gene: TRBJ2-1; d_gene: -; abundance: few; v_gene: TRBV2; CDR3aa: CASSVVNEQFF; CDR3nt: TGTGCCAGCAGTGTCGTAAATGAGCAGTTCTTC
j_gene: TRBJ1-3; d_gene: -; abundance: -; v_gene: TRBV3-1/TRBV3-2; CDR3aa: CASSQEAHRVSRSGNTIYF; CDR3nt: TGTGCCAGCAGCCAAGAAGCTCACAGGGTAAGTCGCTCTGGAAACACCATATATTTT
j_gene: TRBJ2-1; d_gene: -; abundance: few; v_gene: TRBV7-2; CDR3aa: CASSLLIGRGQFF; CDR3nt: TGTGCCAGCAGCTTACTAATTGGCCGGGGGCAGTTCTTC
j_gene: TRBJ2-3; d_gene: TRBD2; abundance: few; v_gene: TRBV7-9; CDR3aa: CRGDNKREGPGTTDTQYF; CDR3nt: TGTCGAGGAGACAATAAGCGGGAGGGCCCCGGGACAACAGATACGCAGTATTTT
j_gene: TRBJ2-1; d_gene: -; abundance: -; v_gene: TRBV11-2; CDR3aa: CASLPEGAPTPSTNEQFF; CDR3nt: TGTGCCAGCCTTCCGGAAGGGGCGCCCACACCATCGACGAATGAGCAGTTCTTC
j_gene: TRBJ2-1; d_gene: TRBD2; abundance: -; v_gene: TRBV4-1; CDR3aa: CASSQDRTSGINEQFF; CDR3nt: TGCGCCAGCAGCCAGGATCGGACTAGCGGGATAAATGAGCAGTTCTTC
j_gene: TRBJ2-2; d_gene: -; abundance: -; v_gene: TRBV5-1; CDR3aa: CASSGSGTGELFF; CDR3nt: TGCGCCAGCAGCGGGAGCGGCACCGGGGAGCTGTTTTTT
j_gene: TRBJ2-2; d_gene: -; abundance: -; v_gene: TRBV4-2; CDR3aa: CASSSQGWGNTGELFF; CDR3nt: TGTGCCAGCAGCTCCCAAGGGTGGGGGAACACCGGGGAGCTGTTTTTT
j_gene: TRBJ2-3; d_gene: TRBD2; abundance: -; v_gene: TRBV4-3; CDR3aa: CASSQGTSGSTDTQYF; CDR3nt: TGCGCCAGCAGCCAAGGGACTAGCGGGTCAACAGATACGCAGTATTTT
j_gene: TRBJ2-3; d_gene: -; abundance: medium-sized; v_gene: TRBV12-3/TRBV12-4; CDR3aa: CAITGASTDTQYF; CDR3nt: TGTGCCATTACGGGGGCGAGCACAGATACGCAGTATTTT
j_gene: TRBJ2-1; d_gene: TRBD2; abundance: -; v_gene: TRBV3-1/TRBV3-2; CDR3aa: CASGSGPRSYNEQFF; CDR3nt: TGTGCCAGCGGTAGCGGGCCACGCTCCTACAATGAGCAGTTCTTC
j_gene: TRBJ1-2; d_gene: -; abundance: medium-sized; v_gene: TRBV5-1; CDR3aa: CASSLIGQFYGYTF; CDR3nt: TGCGCCAGCAGCTTGATAGGTCAGTTCTATGGCTACACCTTC
j_gene: TRBJ2-3; d_gene: -; abundance: -; v_gene: TRBV9; CDR3aa: CASSVGARHSTDTQYF; CDR3nt: TGTGCCAGCAGCGTAGGGGCAAGACATAGCACAGATACGCAGTATTTT
j_gene: TRBJ2-6; d_gene: -; abundance: medium-sized; v_gene: TRBV2; CDR3aa: CASRKETGANVLTF; CDR3nt: TGTGCCAGCAGAAAAGAGACTGGGGCCAACGTCCTGACTTTC
j_gene: TRBJ1-2; d_gene: -; abundance: few; v_gene: TRBV6-5; CDR3aa: CASSSRDYYGYTF; CDR3nt: TGTGCCAGCAGTTCCCGGGACTACTATGGCTACACCTTC
j_gene: TRBJ2-1; d_gene: -; abundance: -; v_gene: TRBV6-5; CDR3aa: CASSWGAKVNEQFF; CDR3nt: TGTGCCAGCAGCTGGGGTGCTAAGGTCAATGAGCAGTTCTTC
j_gene: TRBJ1-2; d_gene: -; abundance: -; v_gene: TRBV6-6; CDR3aa: CASSLEREANYGYTF; CDR3nt: TGTGCCAGCAGTTTGGAAAGAGAAGCTAACTATGGCTACACCTTC
j_gene: TRBJ2-1; d_gene: -; abundance: -; v_gene: TRBV10-2; CDR3aa: CASSPELSYNEQFF; CDR3nt: TGCGCCAGCAGTCCAGAACTCTCCTACAATGAGCAGTTCTTC
j_gene: TRBJ1-2; d_gene: TRBD1; abundance: -; v_gene: TRBV5-1; CDR3aa: CASSWGAGGSYGYTF; CDR3nt: TGCGCCAGCAGCTGGGGGGCAGGGGGCAGCTATGGCTACACCTTC
j_gene: TRBJ2-1; d_gene: -; abundance: -; v_gene: TRBV3-1/TRBV3-2; CDR3aa: CASSLRDEQFF; CDR3nt: TGTGCCAGCAGCTTAAGGGATGAGCAGTTCTTC
j_gene: TRBJ1-5; d_gene: -; abundance: -; v_gene: TRBV6-5; CDR3aa: CASSPTDLRAQHF; CDR3nt: TGTGCCAGCAGTCCTACAGACCTGCGGGCCCAGCATTTT
j_gene: TRBJ2-5; d_gene: TRBD2; abundance: -; v_gene: TRBV10-3; CDR3aa: CAISESVIAGGGETQYF; CDR3nt: TGTGCCATCAGTGAGTCGGTGATAGCGGGGGGAGGAGAGACCCAGTACTTC
j_gene: TRBJ1-5; d_gene: -; abundance: -; v_gene: TRBV6-5; CDR3aa: CASRRRRNQPQHF; CDR3nt: TGTGCCAGCAGACGACGTAGGAATCAGCCCCAGCATTTT
j_gene: TRBJ1-2; d_gene: -; abundance: -; v_gene: TRBV5-4; CDR3aa: CASSLEYTTYGYTF; CDR3nt: TGTGCCAGCAGCTTGGAGTACACAACCTATGGCTACACCTTC
j_gene: TRBJ1-1; d_gene: TRBD1; abundance: -; v_gene: TRBV6-5; CDR3aa: CASSLYQGARRAFF; CDR3nt: TGTGCCAGCAGTTTGTATCAGGGGGCGCGGAGAGCTTTCTTT
j_gene: TRBJ2-5; d_gene: TRBD2; abundance: once; v_gene: TRBV30; CDR3aa: CAWRTSGTKETQYF; CDR3nt: TGTGCCTGGAGGACTAGCGGGACAAAAGAGACCCAGTACTTC
j_gene: TRBJ1-1; d_gene: -; abundance: -; v_gene: TRBV6-5; CDR3aa: CASSYSRGATEAFF; CDR3nt: TGTGCCAGCAGTTACAGCCGAGGCGCCACTGAAGCTTTCTTT
j_gene: TRBJ2-3; d_gene: -; abundance: -; v_gene: TRBV4-3; CDR3aa: CASSQAGNKIDTQYF; CDR3nt: TGCGCCAGCAGCCAAGCGGGGAACAAAATAGATACGCAGTATTTT
j_gene: TRBJ1-2; d_gene: -; abundance: once; v_gene: TRBV21-1; CDR3aa: CASSLKSGTDYYGYTF; CDR3nt: TGTGCCAGCAGCTTAAAATCCGGGACGGACTACTATGGCTACACCTTC
j_gene: TRBJ2-3; d_gene: TRBD2; abundance: -; v_gene: TRBV18; CDR3aa: CASSLLAGSTDTQYF; CDR3nt: TGTGCCAGCTCCCTACTAGCGGGCAGCACAGATACGCAGTATTTT
j_gene: TRBJ1-3; d_gene: -; abundance: -; v_gene: TRBV19; CDR3aa: CASSVTIGNTIYF; CDR3nt: TGTGCCAGTAGTGTGACGATCGGAAACACCATATATTTT
j_gene: TRBJ1-4; d_gene: TRBD1; abundance: -; v_gene: TRBV29-1; CDR3aa: CSVWTGSNEKLFF; CDR3nt: TGCAGCGTTTGGACAGGATCAAATGAAAAACTGTTTTTT
j_gene: TRBJ1-1; d_gene: -; abundance: few; v_gene: TRBV6-2/TRBV6-3; CDR3aa: CASSFILNTEAFF; CDR3nt: TGTGCCAGCAGTTTCATCCTGAACACTGAAGCTTTCTTT
j_gene: TRBJ1-2; d_gene: TRBD1; abundance: -; v_gene: TRBV3-1/TRBV3-2; CDR3aa: CASSQDQGESYGYTF; CDR3nt: TGTGCCAGCAGCCAAGATCAGGGGGAGTCTTATGGCTACACCTTC
j_gene: TRBJ2-7; d_gene: -; abundance: -; v_gene: TRBV30; CDR3aa: CAWSRGGYEQYF; CDR3nt: TGTGCCTGGAGTCGAGGGGGCTACGAGCAGTACTTC
j_gene: TRBJ2-3; d_gene: -; abundance: -; v_gene: TRBV5-1; CDR3aa: CASSLGRGFSTDTQYF; CDR3nt: TGCGCCAGCAGCTTGGGGCGGGGCTTTAGCACAGATACGCAGTATTTT
j_gene: TRBJ2-7; d_gene: TRBD2; abundance: medium-sized; v_gene: TRBV6-1; CDR3aa: CASSEGPSGHYEQYF; CDR3nt: TGTGCCAGCAGTGAAGGTCCTAGCGGACACTACGAGCAGTACTTC
j_gene: TRBJ2-5; d_gene: -; abundance: once; v_gene: TRBV19; CDR3aa: CASSRVSVETQYF; CDR3nt: TGTGCCAGTAGCAGGGTATCGGTAGAGACCCAGTACTTC
j_gene: TRBJ2-7; d_gene: TRBD2; abundance: -; v_gene: TRBV2; CDR3aa: CASSFSGISRYEQYF; CDR3nt: TGTGCCAGCAGTTTTAGCGGGATAAGTAGGTACGAGCAGTACTTC
j_gene: TRBJ2-3; d_gene: TRBD2; abundance: -; v_gene: TRBV4-2; CDR3aa: CASSQDKASGSRADTQYF; CDR3nt: TGTGCCAGCAGCCAAGATAAGGCTAGCGGGAGTAGGGCAGATACGCAGTATTTT
j_gene: TRBJ2-1; d_gene: -; abundance: few; v_gene: TRBV29-1; CDR3aa: CSAVYYNEQFF; CDR3nt: TGCAGCGCCGTCTACTACAATGAGCAGTTCTTC
j_gene: TRBJ1-5; d_gene: -; abundance: -; v_gene: TRBV6-5; CDR3aa: CASSRGEGGNQPQHF; CDR3nt: TGTGCCAGCAGTCGGGGGGAGGGAGGCAATCAGCCCCAGCATTTT
j_gene: TRBJ1-5; d_gene: -; abundance: -; v_gene: TRBV9; CDR3aa: CASSVTPGQPQHF; CDR3nt: TGTGCCAGCAGCGTTACACCAGGGCAGCCCCAGCATTTT
j_gene: TRBJ1-1; d_gene: -; abundance: -; v_gene: TRBV12-3/TRBV12-4; CDR3aa: CASSLVQLTEAFF; CDR3nt: TGTGCCAGCAGTTTAGTCCAGCTCACTGAAGCTTTCTTT
j_gene: TRBJ1-5; d_gene: -; abundance: large; v_gene: TRBV15; CDR3aa: CATSRDRDTIYQPQHF; CDR3nt: TGTGCCACCAGCAGAGATCGGGACACTATTTATCAGCCCCAGCATTTT
j_gene: TRBJ2-1; d_gene: -; abundance: -; v_gene: TRBV18; CDR3aa: CASSLDLGYEQFF; CDR3nt: TGTGCCAGCTCACTGGACCTGGGGTATGAGCAGTTCTTC
j_gene: TRBJ2-7; d_gene: TRBD2; abundance: -; v_gene: TRBV15; CDR3aa: CATKGEGYEQYF; CDR3nt: TGTGCCACGAAAGGGGAGGGCTACGAGCAGTACTTC
j_gene: TRBJ2-3; d_gene: TRBD1; abundance: -; v_gene: TRBV4-2; CDR3aa: CASSQSGTGSISTQYF; CDR3nt: TGTGCCAGCAGCCAGTCCGGGACAGGGTCAATAAGTACGCAGTATTTT
j_gene: TRBJ1-2; d_gene: -; abundance: few; v_gene: TRBV6-1; CDR3aa: CASSEGGSDYGYTF; CDR3nt: TGTGCCAGCAGTGAAGGAGGCAGCGACTATGGCTACACCTTC
j_gene: TRBJ2-7; d_gene: -; abundance: -; v_gene: TRBV19; CDR3aa: CASTSTGSYEQYF; CDR3nt: TGTGCCAGTACTTCTACCGGGTCCTACGAGCAGTACTTC
j_gene: TRBJ1-1; d_gene: TRBD1; abundance: once; v_gene: TRBV9; CDR3aa: CASSPHETGWYTEAFF; CDR3nt: TGTGCCAGCAGCCCACACGAGACAGGGTGGTACACTGAAGCTTTCTTT
j_gene: TRBJ2-3; d_gene: TRBD2; abundance: -; v_gene: TRBV6-6; CDR3aa: CASSHQLAATDTQYF; CDR3nt: TGTGCCAGCAGCCACCAGCTAGCGGCAACAGATACGCAGTATTTT
j_gene: TRBJ1-1; d_gene: TRBD1; abundance: -; v_gene: TRBV19; CDR3aa: CASMHRGNSEAFF; CDR3nt: TGTGCCAGTATGCACAGGGGAAACTCAGAAGCTTTCTTT